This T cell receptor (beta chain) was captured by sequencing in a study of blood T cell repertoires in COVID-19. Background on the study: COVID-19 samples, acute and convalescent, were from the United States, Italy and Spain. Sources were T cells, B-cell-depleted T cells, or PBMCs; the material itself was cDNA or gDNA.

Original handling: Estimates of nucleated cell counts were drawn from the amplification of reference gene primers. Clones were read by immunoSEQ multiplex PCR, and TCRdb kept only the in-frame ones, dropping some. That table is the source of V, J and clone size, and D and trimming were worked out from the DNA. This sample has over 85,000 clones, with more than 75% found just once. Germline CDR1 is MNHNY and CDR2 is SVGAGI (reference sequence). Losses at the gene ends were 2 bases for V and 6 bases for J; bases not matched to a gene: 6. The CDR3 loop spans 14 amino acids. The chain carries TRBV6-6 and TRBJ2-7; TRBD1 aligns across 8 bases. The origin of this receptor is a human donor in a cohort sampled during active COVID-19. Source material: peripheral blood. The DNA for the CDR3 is TGTGCCAGCAGTTACGCAGGGGGCTGGTCCGAGCAGTACTTC. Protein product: CASSYAGGWSEQYF.